This T cell receptor beta chain is drawn from a study of cytomegalovirus exposure and HLA in healthy donors. Whole-study findings and limits: Immune exposure information comprised only CMV serostatus. The study carried out a later analysis of TCR beta sequences. It associated 16,951 of them with specific HLA alleles at a false discovery rate of 0.05. A few V segments could not be told apart, such as TRBV6-2 and TRBV6-3, and were left out.

This clone came up a few times. No antigen is known for it. From germline, CDR1 is SGHTA and CDR2 FQGNSA. The junction had 3 bases not matched to a gene; V was cut back by 5 bases and J by 3 bases. This CDR3 spans 13 amino acids. 60 Vbeta and 13 Jbeta primers were used in PCR. Measured with immunoSEQ multiplex PCR; TCRdb has only the in-frame clones, and not every one. The repertoire holds around 190,000 clones, 8.5% to 10% seen once, with approximately 1.4% in the top ten. The sample comprised PBMCs. The clonotype comes from a woman in her twenties or thirties in good health and CMV-seropositive. The chain uses TRBV7-2 and TRBJ2-7; TRBD1 agrees at 8 bases. The CDR3 region is CASSPDRGYEQYF. CDR3 in DNA: TGTGCCAGCAGCCCCGACAGGGGCTACGAGCAGTACTTC. Supplemented by reference TRBV7-2 and TRBJ2-7, the full variable domain reads GAGVSQSPSNKVTEKGKDVELRCDPISGHTALYWYRQSLGQGLEFLIYFQGNSAPDKSGLPSDRFSAERTGGSVSTLTIQRTQQEDSAVYLCASSPDRGYEQYFGPGTRLTVT.